The text below deals with one TCR beta chain. This clonotype was recorded many times. Its antigen is not yet known. Qualities for individual bases were not recorded, and no much larger clone is one base off. Libraries came from PCR. Sequenced using an Illumina HiSeq 2500. TCR library preparation used molecular barcoding, with unique molecular identifiers applied to normalize quantification of the TCRbeta repertoire. TCRdb's own reprocessing of the public reads used fastp at Q25 and MiXCR and kept productive beta chains. Every entry covers one CDR3 protein and lists the most common genes and DNA from its rows. Recorded for this sample are around 680,000 distinct CDR3 sequences; over 15% of them occurred a single time. The ten biggest clones cover approximately 1.1% of the sample. Relative to germline, V is 5 bases shorter and J is 2 bases shorter, with 12 bases between their ends. From the cysteine up to the phenylalanine, the CDR3 has a length of 13 residues. Of the read, only the CDR3 DNA is kept; its 39 bases are in frame from base 1. The germline V gene gives CDR1 as SQVTM and CDR2 as ANQGSEA.

These data are taken from a study of T-cell reconstitution after alpha-beta-depleted transplantation in children (dated by TCRdb to the mid-2010s). With regard to the full study: The study quantitatively tracked T-cell immune reconstitution after TCRalphabeta/CD19-depleted allogeneic hematopoietic cell transplantation in children using TCR repertoire profiling.

The clonotype comes from a human donor who donated a stem cell graft to a child with acute myeloid leukemia. The receptor chain draws on TRBV29-1 and TRBJ1-1; no D segment can be confidently identified. Source: PBMCs from the stem cell graft donor, taken from the stem cell graft. The DNA sequence is given as TGCAGCGTTCAGGAGGGTCCCAACACTGAAGCTTTCTTT. Its protein reads: CSVQEGPNTEAFF. The full variable domain, completed from the reference TRBV29-1 and TRBJ1-1 proteins outside the CDR3, reads SAVISQKPSRDICQRGTSLTIQCQVDSQVTMMFWYRQQPGQSLTLIATANQGSEATYESGFVIDKFPISRPNLTFSTLTVSNMSPEDSSIYLCSVQEGPNTEAFFGQGTRLTVV.